Listed below are T cell receptor beta chains from one sample, sequenced in a study of immune evolution from preneoplasia to lung adenocarcinoma. Generated by immunoSEQ multiplex PCR, the TCRdb table keeps only in-frame clones and is missing some. This table has about 2,000 clones, 70% to 90% appearing once. Sample: FFPE adjacent normal lung tissue. The receptors here all came from a person between 65 and 79 years old with lung adenocarcinoma. CDR3s include the opening cysteine and the closing phenylalanine or tryptophan. D genes are given only for firm matches. Clone size is stated in some rows and not others, as once, few, many or a class when expanded.

TRBD2,TRBJ2-5,17,TRBV18,.,TGTGCCAGCTCACTTCCGGGACTAGCGGGATCTCAAGAGACCCAGTACTTC,CASSLPGLAGSQETQYF
.,TRBJ1-2,12,TRBV30,.,TGTGCCTTAAACCGGGACTCTGGAGGCTACACCTTC,CALNRDSGGYTF
.,TRBJ2-7,14,TRBV5-1,.,TGCGCCAGCAGCTTGGTTGGAAGCTCCTACGAGCAGTACTTC,CASSLVGSSYEQYF
.,TRBJ1-2,13,TRBV29-1,.,TGCAGCGTTGAAGGAGGGGATTTTTATGGCTACACCTTC,CSVEGGDFYGYTF
TRBD1,TRBJ2-7,15,TRBV5-1,.,TGCGCCAGTACAGGGGGGATCGAGTTTACCTACGAGCAGTACTTC,CASTGGIEFTYEQYF
.,TRBJ2-5,16,TRBV14,.,TGTGCCAGCAGCCAAGGGGGGACCGGGGGACAAGAGACCCAGTACTTC,CASSQGGTGGQETQYF
.,TRBJ2-1,17,TRBV7-9,.,TGTGCCAGCAGCCACTTGGGGACTCCAAGCTCCTACAATGAGCAGTTCTTC,CASSHLGTPSSYNEQFF
TRBD1,TRBJ2-2,11,TRBV28,.,TGTGCCCACAGGGGGCCCGGGGAGCTGTTTTTT,CAHRGPGELFF
.,TRBJ2-1,17,TRBV27,.,TGTGCCAGCAGTACCGGGGCAGGCCCCAGCTCCTACAATGAGCAGTTCTTC,CASSTGAGPSSYNEQFF
TRBD1,TRBJ2-1,12,TRBV6-6,.,TGTGCCGCCGGGACAGGGAAAGATGAGCAGTTCTTC,CAAGTGKDEQFF
.,TRBJ2-5,15,TRBV5-1,.,TGCGCCAGCAGCTTGGGTCCCCAAGGAGGGCAGACCCAGTACTTC,CASSLGPQGGQTQYF
.,TRBJ1-1,16,TRBV7-8,.,TGTGCCAGCAGCTTAGCGGAATTCGACAGGCGCGCTGAAGCTTTCTTT,CASSLAEFDRRAEAFF
.,TRBJ1-1,11,TRBV29-1,.,TGCAGCTCCATATTAAACACTGAAGCTTTCTTT,CSSILNTEAFF
.,TRBJ2-3,15,TRBV7-9,.,TGTGCCAGCAGTCGGGACCTCTCTGCCGCAGATACGCAGTATTTT,CASSRDLSAADTQYF
TRBD2,TRBJ2-5,16,TRBV18,few,TGTGCCAGCTCACCACCTCTAGCGGGGGGCCTGAAGACCCAGTACTTC,CASSPPLAGGLKTQYF
TRBD1,TRBJ1-1,18,TRBV2,.,TGTGCCAGCCACAGGGACAGGGGGCGGGATCTGACTAGCACTGAAGCTTTCTTT,CASHRDRGRDLTSTEAFF
.,TRBJ1-1,14,TRBV21-1,.,TGTGCCAGCAGCAGGCTCACATGGAGCACTGAAGCTTTCTTT,CASSRLTWSTEAFF
TRBD1,TRBJ1-5,14,TRBV6-1,.,TGTGCCAGCACCGAGGGACAGAGCAATCAGCCCCAGCATTTT,CASTEGQSNQPQHF
TRBD2,TRBJ2-3,16,TRBV7-9,.,TGTGCCAGCAGCTTATTAGCGGGGGGGCCCACAGATACGCAGTATTTT,CASSLLAGGPTDTQYF
TRBD2,TRBJ2-1,15,TRBV18,.,TGTGCCAGCTCACCGGTTGCGGGGGGCCCCTCTGAGCAGTTCTTC,CASSPVAGGPSEQFF
.,TRBJ1-1,12,TRBV30,.,TGTGCCTGGGACGGGACGAACACTGAAGCTTTCTTT,CAWDGTNTEAFF
.,TRBJ2-1,14,TRBV27,few,TGTGCCAGCAGTACAGGGAGCTCCTACAATGAGCAGTTCTTC,CASSTGSSYNEQFF
.,TRBJ1-2,15,TRBV7-9,.,TGTGCCAGCAGCTTAGCGCAGTCCGGGTTTTATGGCTACACCTTC,CASSLAQSGFYGYTF
.,TRBJ2-1,11,TRBV28,few,TGTGCCAGCAGAGCGGTCACTGAGCAGTTCTTC,CASRAVTEQFF
.,TRBJ2-7,14,TRBV28,.,TGTGCCAGCCTGGGGTCGGGGAGCTCCTACGAGCAGTACTTC,CASLGSGSSYEQYF
.,TRBJ2-6,18,TRBV7-7,.,TGTGCCAGCAGCGCGGAACATAAGTGCCCAAAGTCGGGCAACGTCCTGACTTTC,CASSAEHKCPKSGNVLTF
.,TRBJ2-5,14,TRBV2,few,TGTGCCAGCAGTGGTTCAGGGTCGGGTGAGACCCAGTACTTC,CASSGSGSGETQYF
TRBD1,TRBJ1-4,15,TRBV14,.,TGTGCCAGCAGCCTACGGACAGGATTTAATGAAAAACTGTTTTTT,CASSLRTGFNEKLFF
.,TRBJ2-5,14,TRBV28,.,TGTGCCAGCAGTTTAGGGGACTCCCAAGAGACCCAGTACTTC,CASSLGDSQETQYF
TRBD1,TRBJ2-7,16,TRBV7-3,.,TGTGCCAGCAGCTTAGGGCCCGGGACAGGGACCCACGAGCAGTACTTC,CASSLGPGTGTHEQYF
.,TRBJ1-1,13,TRBV28,.,TGTGCCAGCAGTGCGTCCCTGAACACTGAAGCTTTCTTT,CASSASLNTEAFF
TRBD2,TRBJ2-1,13,TRBV10-2,.,TGCGCCAGCGTAGCGGGACGGCACAATGAGCAGTTCTTC,CASVAGRHNEQFF
TRBD1,TRBJ1-1,13,TRBV29-1,.,TGCAGCGCAAAGACAGGGCCTGGGGCTGAAGCTTTCTTT,CSAKTGPGAEAFF
TRBD2,TRBJ2-7,15,TRBV7-2,.,TGTGCCAGCAGCACCGCTAGCGGGTTCTCCTACGAGCAGTACTTC,CASSTASGFSYEQYF
.,TRBJ2-7,15,TRBV7-2,.,TGTGCCAGCACCGAATTGGCGGGAAGCTCCTACGAGCAGTACTTC,CASTELAGSSYEQYF
TRBD1,TRBJ1-5,16,TRBV28,.,TGTGCCAGCAGACCGGGACAGCGGCTGAGCAATCAGCCCCAGCATTTT,CASRPGQRLSNQPQHF
.,TRBJ2-5,13,TRBV7-3,.,TGTGCCAGCAGCTTAGGGCAGGGAGTGACCCAGTACTTC,CASSLGQGVTQYF
.,TRBJ1-2,13,TRBV5-1,.,TGCGCCAGCAGCTTGGGCCAACGCTCCGGCTACACCTTC,CASSLGQRSGYTF
.,TRBJ1-4,14,TRBV4-1,few,TGCGCCAGCAGCCAAGGGCAGGCGGCGGAAAAACTGTTTTTT,CASSQGQAAEKLFF
TRBD2,TRBJ2-7,15,TRBV5-4,large,TGTGCCAGCAGCAAGACTAGCGGGAAGGATAACGAGCAGTACTTC,CASSKTSGKDNEQYF
TRBD1,TRBJ2-7,14,TRBV13,.,TGTGCCAGCAGCCTCCGGGACAGGGGTCCCCAACAGTACTTC,CASSLRDRGPQQYF
TRBD2,TRBJ2-1,15,TRBV5-6,.,TGTGCCAGCAGTGCAGGACTAGCGGGAGTTTATGAGCAGTTCTTC,CASSAGLAGVYEQFF
.,TRBJ2-2,15,TRBV11-3,.,TGTGCCAGCACAGGTGGCAGGGCGAACACCGGGGAGCTGTTTTTT,CASTGGRANTGELFF
TRBD1,TRBJ2-7,14,TRBV2,.,TGTGCCAGCAGAGAGACAGGGACGGTCTACGAGCAGTACTTC,CASRETGTVYEQYF
.,TRBJ1-4,12,TRBV7-9,.,TGTGCCAGCAGCTTAGCAGAAGCGCAACTGTTTTTT,CASSLAEAQLFF
.,TRBJ2-1,15,TRBV2,.,TGTGCCAGCAGTGACCCGGGGAGCTCCTACAATGAGCAGTTCTTC,CASSDPGSSYNEQFF
.,TRBJ1-4,13,TRBV28,few,TGTGCCAGCAGTTTATCGGGCAAAGAAAAACTGTTTTTT,CASSLSGKEKLFF
.,TRBJ1-2,12,TRBV21-1,.,TGTGCCAGCAGCCTTGTGACTGATGGCTACACCTTC,CASSLVTDGYTF
.,TRBJ2-7,12,TRBV5-1,.,TGCGCCAGCAGCTCACATGGATACGAGCAGTACTTC,CASSSHGYEQYF
TRBD2,TRBJ2-1,18,TRBV7-3,few,TGTGCCAGCAGCTTAAATGGTGAAGGACTAGCGCATTACAATGAGCAGTTCTTC,CASSLNGEGLAHYNEQFF
TRBD1,TRBJ2-7,16,TRBV23-1,.,TGCGCCAGCAGTCAATCGTGGGGACAGAGCTCCTACGAGCAGTACTTC,CASSQSWGQSSYEQYF
.,TRBJ2-5,16,TRBV7-2,.,TGTGCCAGCAGCTTCGGTGCGGGTGGTTTAAGAGAGACCCAGTACTTC,CASSFGAGGLRETQYF
.,TRBJ1-3,16,TRBV9,.,TGTGCCAGCAGCGCCCAGGGACATGGTGGAGGAAACACCATATATTTT,CASSAQGHGGGNTIYF
.,TRBJ2-3,16,TRBV10-2,.,TGCGCCAGCAGTACCCTAGGGGGAGGTCTCGCAGATACGCAGTATTTT,CASSTLGGGLADTQYF